This T cell receptor beta chain was recorded in a study of blood T cells in healthy people across ages. Then a second PCR, running about 6 to 12 cycles, was carried out with a sample-barcoded 5' primer and a J-beta primer mix. Each cDNA molecule was tagged by a template-switch adaptor with 12 random nucleotides. From the 5' RACE reads, TCRdb called clonotypes with MiXCR, one entry per CDR3 protein. The repertoire holds 1.5 million to 2 million distinct CDR3 sequences, roughly 30% seen once, with about 11% in the top ten. The CDR3 length is 18 residues. CDR1 is LGHDT and CDR2 is YNNKEL in the germline V gene (reference sequence). After removal of 1 base from V and 2 bases from J, the junction contained 10 bases not matched to a gene.

The TCR comes from a woman in her 30s in good health. J is TRBJ2-3 and V is TRBV3-1; 9 nucleotides agree with TRBD2. Input material: blood. As DNA, the CDR3 is TGTGCCAGCAGCCAAGGAGGAGCTAGCGGGATAAACACAGATACGCAGTATTTT. Translation gives CASSQGGASGINTDTQYF.